This T cell receptor (beta chain) was documented in a study of OX40 agonist ivuxolimab in advanced cancers. Repertoires were generated with immunoSEQ multiplex PCR, while TCRdb's copy carries only in-frame clones and drops some. The table shows fewer than 75,000 clones, with approximately 91% occurring only once. The table lists this clone with a count of one. Looked up from germline, CDR1 is MNHEY and CDR2 is SVGAGI. V lost 7 bases to trimming and J lost 4 bases, with 9 bases between them. This CDR3 spans 12 amino acids. The sequencing used CD4+ or CD8+ T cells sorted from blood, collected in a trial of the OX40 agonist ivuxolimab. The chain is built from TRBV6-5 and TRBJ2-3; the D is unclear. The sequence came from an adult with an advanced solid tumor such as melanoma, head and neck, liver or kidney cancer. In DNA form, the CDR3 reads TGTGCCAGCACCAGCCCGGCAGATACGCAGTATTTT. This gives the protein CASTSPADTQYF.